The 11 T cell receptor beta chains below all came from one sample that was sequenced in a study of blood T cells in healthy people across ages. PCR was performed a second time for 7 to 11 cycles using a sample-barcoded 5' primer and a J-beta primer mix. TCRdb processed the 5' RACE reads anew with MiXCR; each CDR3 protein has one entry. The table shows more than 1.4 million distinct CDR3 sequences, with approximately 38% occurring only once. Material: blood. Source of these receptors: a woman between 18 and 29 years old in good health.

J is TRBJ2-7 and V is TRBV7-2; D remains unclear. With 4 bases removed from V and 2 bases from J, the gap between germline ends came to 12 bases. CDR1 and CDR2 from the germline V gene are SGHTA and FQGNSA. CDR3 length: 14 amino acids. The CDR3 spells CASSSARFPYEQYF. CDR3 DNA sequence: TGTGCCAGCAGCTCAGCGCGCTTTCCCTACGAGCAGTACTTC.

The chain is built from TRBV20-1 and TRBJ2-1, with 10 nucleotides matching TRBD2. The CDR3 covers 15 residues. Trimming removed 5 bases from V and 4 bases from J; junction bases left unmatched: 8. Germline CDR1 is DFQATT and CDR2 is SNEGSKA (reference sequence). The CDR3: CSAPGLAKTYNEQFF. The CDR3 DNA reads TGCAGTGCTCCGGGACTAGCGAAGACTTACAATGAGCAGTTCTTC.

This chain links TRBV6-1 with TRBJ2-3; D possibly corresponds to TRBD1 (6 bases). V was shortened by 2 bases and J by 2 bases, with 14 bases between the two germline ends. Germline V lookup: CDR1 MNHNS, CDR2 SASEGT. The CDR3 runs to 16 residues. As DNA, the CDR3 is TGTGCCAGCAGTGAACTCCAGGGGTTGAACACAGATACGCAGTATTTT. Translating it yields CASSELQGLNTDTQYF.

This clonotype was detected ten times or more. This chain uses TRBV7-2 with TRBJ2-5; 8 bases match TRBD2. The J segment lost 2 bases and the V segment lost 2 bases, leaving 7 bases of the junction unmatched. Germline values: CDR1 SGHTA, CDR2 FQGNSA. The CDR3 covers 16 residues. In DNA form, the CDR3 reads TGTGCCAGCAGCTTATCAGTGGCTAGCGGGCAAGAGACCCAGTACTTC. Translated, it gives CASSLSVASGQETQYF.

The genes are TRBV20-1 and TRBJ2-3; a possible D gene is TRBD2 (6 bases). CDR1 is DFQATT, CDR2 SNEGSKA, per germline (reference sequence). The CDR3 runs 13 residues. V lost 5 bases to trimming and J lost 2 bases, with 11 bases between them. In DNA, the CDR3 is TGCAGTGCTCCGACTAGTCTCACAGATACGCAGTATTTT. Encoded protein: CSAPTSLTDTQYF.

This chain connects TRBV25-1 to TRBJ1-2, with unresolved D. The CDR3 runs 15 residues. Looked up from germline, CDR1 is MGHDK and CDR2 is SYGVNS. Between the trimmed V and J ends, which lost 1 base and 7 bases, there was a span of 16 bases. CDR3 sequence (DNA): TGTGCCAGCAGTGAATTTGAGGAAGCGGTCAGTGGCTACACCTTC. It specifies CASSEFEEAVSGYTF.

This clonotype was counted a few times. This chain uses TRBV19 with TRBJ1-2; tentative D call: TRBD1 (5 bases). The CDR3 is 10 amino acids. V was trimmed by 10 bases and J by 6 bases, leaving 9 bases between them. Germline values: CDR1 LNHDA, CDR2 SQIVND (reference sequence). The CDR3 nucleotides are TGTGCCACTAAGGGGAATGGCTACACCTTC. Translating it yields CATKGNGYTF.

This chain joins TRBV3-1 and TRBJ2-5, with 13 bases fitting TRBD2. Germline CDR1 and CDR2: LGHDT and YNNKEL (reference sequence). This CDR3 contains 16 residues. The trim removed 5 bases at V and 3 bases at J, leaving 6 bases unmatched. The chain's CDR3 is CASSALAGGPKETQYF. The CDR3 DNA reads TGTGCCAGCAGCGCACTAGCGGGGGGGCCAAAAGAGACCCAGTACTTC.

The V call is TRBV6-5, the J call TRBJ2-4, with no clear D. The DNA end is a closer match to TRBJ2-7, so the J assignment may be wrong. CDR1 is MNHEY and CDR2 is SVGAGI in the germline V gene. The CDR3 spans 15 residues. Here the CDR3 reads CASIETLPEWREQYF. CDR3 nucleotide sequence: TGTGCCAGCATCGAAACCCTCCCGGAATGGCGCGAGCAGTACTTC.

V and J are TRBV20-1 and TRBJ2-1; no reliable D call. Trimming pared 0 bases from V and 3 bases from J, leaving 6 bases between. The V gene's germline CDR1 is DFQATT and CDR2 SNEGSKA (reference sequence). This CDR3 region has 13 residues. CDR3 residues: CSARENFYNEQFF. The CDR3 DNA follows: TGCAGTGCTAGAGAAAACTTCTACAATGAGCAGTTCTTC.

This clonotype was recorded only once. The J gene is TRBJ2-1, the V gene TRBV2; no clear D gene. The V gene's germline CDR1 is SNHLY and CDR2 FYNNEI. The CDR3 spans 15 residues. V lost 7 bases, J lost 2 bases, and 15 bases lay in between. The CDR3 reads CASIIKTQTYNEQFF. The CDR3 bases are TGTGCCAGCATCATCAAAACACAGACCTACAATGAGCAGTTCTTC.